The sequence of this TCR beta chain was determined in a study of T-cell reconstitution after alpha-beta-depleted transplantation in children. This clonotype was seen a few times. Unique molecular identifiers were built into the TCRbeta library. TCRdb recomputed calls from the PCR reads with MiXCR, one row per CDR3 protein. The sample has some 500,000 distinct CDR3 sequences, approximately 16% seen once. CDR1 and CDR2 (germline): SGHRS, YFSETQ. This CDR3 has 19 amino acids. The ends lost 0 bases at V and 6 bases at J; junction bases unmatched: 19. The clonotype comes from a human donor who donated a stem cell graft to a child with acute lymphoblastic leukemia. This sample comprised PBMCs from the stem cell graft donor, obtained from the stem cell graft. The rearrangement links TRBV5-1 to TRBJ2-3, with 7 nucleotides matching TRBD2. CDR3 DNA: TGCGCCAGCAGCTTGGCCGAGGCGGGAGTACCCTCGGTTAGGGATACGCAGTATTTT. It encodes CASSLAEAGVPSVRDTQYF.